This T cell receptor beta chain was captured by sequencing in a study of blood T cell repertoires in COVID-19. Sequencing used immunoSEQ multiplex PCR; TCRdb keeps in-frame clones, though not all of them. The sample lists a few hundred thousand clones, around 88% occurring once. Germline V lookup: CDR1 MDHEN, CDR2 SYDVKM. With 5 bases clipped from V and 1 base from J, the junction kept 7 bases outside the gene matches. The CDR3 runs 15 residues. Sequencing was carried out using peripheral blood. V is TRBV28 and J is TRBJ1-1; TRBD1 aligns across 7 bases. The origin of this receptor is a woman in her fifties or sixties with acute or convalescent COVID-19. The CDR3 bases are TGTGCCAGCAGTCGAGGCGGGACAGCGAACACTGAAGCTTTCTTT. Translated: CASSRGGTANTEAFF.